The rows below give T cell receptor beta chains drawn from one sample of a study of blood T cell repertoires in COVID-19. Profiled with immunoSEQ multiplex PCR; TCRdb holds only in-frame clones, not every one. In the table there are about 49,000 clones, about nine tenths of which are singletons. Sample: peripheral blood. The receptors originated from a woman of 80 years or more with COVID-19, enrolled during active disease. The CDR3 runs from the conserved cysteine through the conserved F or W. D genes are given only for firm matches. Where a row states a size, it is once, few, many or the class of an expanded clone; other rows omit it.

>-|15|TRBV5-1|TRBJ2-5|-
TGCGCCAGCGGTCAAGGGGCTGTTCTCCAAGAGACCCAGTACTTC
CASGQGAVLQETQYF
>-|13|TRBV19|TRBJ1-5|-
TGTGCCAGTAGCCGGGACAACAATCAGCCCCAGCATTTT
CASSRDNNQPQHF
>-|17|TRBV19|TRBJ1-2|-
TGTGCCAGTAGTCCCCTTTCCGGGCGGGGAACCTTCTATGGCTACACCTTC
CASSPLSGRGTFYGYTF
>-|13|TRBV30|TRBJ1-1|-
TGTGCCTGGAGTGTTGGGCAGAACACTGAAGCTTTCTTT
CAWSVGQNTEAFF
>-|15|TRBV3-1/TRBV3-2|TRBJ2-5|-
TGTGCCAGCAGCCCACATGGGACTGGCAAAGAGACCCAGTACTTC
CASSPHGTGKETQYF
>-|12|TRBV12-3/TRBV12-4|TRBJ1-5|-
TGTGCCAGCAGGGAGCGGGGTCAGCCCCAGCATTTT
CASRERGQPQHF
>-|14|TRBV11-3|TRBJ2-1|-
TGTGCCAGCAGCTTAGTTTCTAGCGTCAATGAGCAGTTCTTC
CASSLVSSVNEQFF
>-|16|TRBV11-3|TRBJ2-1|TRBD2
TGTGCCAGCAGCTCGGGACTAGCGGGAGGGCCCGGTGAGCAGTTCTTC
CASSSGLAGGPGEQFF
>-|16|TRBV19|TRBJ2-1|TRBD2
TGTGCCAGTAGGCGACTAGCGGGAAGGGCCTACAATGAGCAGTTCTTC
CASRRLAGRAYNEQFF
>-|14|TRBV4-2|TRBJ1-1|TRBD1
TGTGCCAGCAGCATCTGGACAGGGAACACTGAAGCTTTCTTT
CASSIWTGNTEAFF
>-|14|TRBV3-1/TRBV3-2|TRBJ1-1|TRBD1
TGTGCCACCAAAAACAGGGGCATGAACACTGAAGCTTTCTTT
CATKNRGMNTEAFF
>-|15|TRBV3-1/TRBV3-2|TRBJ2-7|-
TGTGCCAGCAGCCAAGGCGGGACGGGGAACCACGAGCAGTACTTC
CASSQGGTGNHEQYF
>few|16|TRBV27|TRBJ1-2|-
TGTGCCAGCAGTTCGGTGCCAGGGAGGGGTAACTATGGCTACACCTTC
CASSSVPGRGNYGYTF
>-|18|TRBV6-2/TRBV6-3|TRBJ2-1|TRBD2
TGTGCCAGCAGTTACACCCCAGAGTTAGCGGGGGCTTACAATGAGCAGTTCTTC
CASSYTPELAGAYNEQFF
>few|15|TRBV7-2|TRBJ1-5|-
TGTGCCAGCAGCTTCGGCCAGGGTAGCAATCAGCCCCAGCATTTT
CASSFGQGSNQPQHF
>-|16|TRBV5-8|TRBJ2-5|TRBD2
TGTGCCAGCAGAGTCGGGACTAGCGGGGACAGGAAGACCCAGTACTTC
CASRVGTSGDRKTQYF
>-|13|TRBV7-2|TRBJ1-1|-
TGTGCCAGCAGCTTAGGTAGAGGTACGAGTGCTTTCTTT
CASSLGRGTSAFF
>-|14|TRBV6-5|TRBJ1-1|-
TGTGCCAGCAGGAGGAACTATCAGAACACTGAAGCTTTCTTT
CASRRNYQNTEAFF
>-|14|TRBV6-5|TRBJ1-4|-
TGTGCCAGCAGGGACAGCCGCGGGAGTGAAAAACTGTTTTTT
CASRDSRGSEKLFF
>-|16|TRBV5-5|TRBJ2-3|TRBD1
TGTGCCAGCAGCGGGTATGGGACAGGGACAACAGATACGCAGTATTTT
CASSGYGTGTTDTQYF
>-|16|TRBV9|TRBJ2-3|TRBD2
TGTGCCAGCAGCGTAGAGGCGCGGGGGGGCGAGGATACGCAGTATTTT
CASSVEARGGEDTQYF
>-|15|TRBV19|TRBJ2-2|TRBD1
TGTGCCAGTAGTAATGACAGGGGGCGGTCCGGGGAGCTGTTTTTT
CASSNDRGRSGELFF
>-|15|TRBV5-4|TRBJ2-1|-
TGTGCCAGCAGCTCCGACAGGAGCTCCTACAATGAGCAGTTCTTC
CASSSDRSSYNEQFF
>-|17|TRBV28|TRBJ2-2|TRBD2
TGTGCCAGCAGTTTCATCAATGCGGGAGAGGACACCGGGGAGCTGTTTTTT
CASSFINAGEDTGELFF
>once|13|TRBV7-6|TRBJ1-6|-
TGTGCCAGCAGCTTCCAGGGGAATTCACCCCTCCACTTT
CASSFQGNSPLHF
>-|16|TRBV28|TRBJ1-4|-
TGTGCCAGCAGTACCACGTCGGGGGGACTTAGTGAAAAACTGTTTTTT
CASSTTSGGLSEKLFF
>few|13|TRBV27|TRBJ1-1|-
TGTGCCAGCCGGGGGGTTGGAAACACTGAAGCTTTCTTT
CASRGVGNTEAFF
>-|13|TRBV29-1|TRBJ1-1|-
TGCAGCGTTGCGGGCCCGGGGTCAGAGAAAGCTTTCTTT
CSVAGPGSEKAFF
>-|21|TRBV10-3|TRBJ2-1|-
TGTGCCATCAGTGGCCCGGGGGAGCGGGCAGGGATCCGTCTTAATTACAATGAGCAGTTCTTC
CAISGPGERAGIRLNYNEQFF
>-|14|TRBV5-6|TRBJ1-2|-
TGTGCCAGCAGCGGGCGGGGGGCGTACTATGGCTACACCTTC
CASSGRGAYYGYTF
>-|14|TRBV19|TRBJ2-7|-
TGTGCCAGTAGTATAGAGGGCGCCTCCTACGAGCAGTACTTC
CASSIEGASYEQYF
>-|15|TRBV4-2|TRBJ2-3|TRBD2
TGTGCCAGCAGCCGAGCTAGCGGGGGCACAGATACGCAGTATTTT
CASSRASGGTDTQYF
>-|15|TRBV27|TRBJ1-2|-
TGTGCCAGCAGTCCTCTTCCCTACAGGGCCTACGGCTACACCTTC
CASSPLPYRAYGYTF
>-|18|TRBV27|TRBJ2-3|TRBD2
TGTGCCAGCAGCTCCGATGGGGCCCTAGCGGGACTCACAGATACGCAGTATTTT
CASSSDGALAGLTDTQYF
>-|14|TRBV2|TRBJ2-3|-
TGTGCCAGCAGAGGAGATCCTAGCACAGATACGCAGTATTTT
CASRGDPSTDTQYF
>-|16|TRBV1|TRBJ2-7|-
TGCACCAGCCCCCCCACTGGGCGGGGGGGGCACTACGAGCAGTACTTC
CTSPPTGRGGHYEQYF
>-|15|TRBV7-3|TRBJ1-1|-
TGTGCCAGCAGCCCCGGGGGGACGATGAACACTGAAGCTTTCTTT
CASSPGGTMNTEAFF
>-|14|TRBV6-5|TRBJ2-1|-
TGTGCCAGCTCCCGGGAGCGGTCCTACAATGAGCAGTTCTTC
CASSRERSYNEQFF
>-|17|TRBV5-4|TRBJ2-3|TRBD1
TGTGCCAGCAGTAAGACAGGGGGCGGACTGAGCACAGATACGCAGTATTTT
CASSKTGGGLSTDTQYF
>few|15|TRBV21-1|TRBJ1-6|-
TGTGCCAGCAGCAGAGGACAGGTGGCTAATTCACCCCTCCACTTT
CASSRGQVANSPLHF
>-|15|TRBV5-6|TRBJ1-4|TRBD1
TGTGCCAGCAGCAAAAGGACAGGGGGAACGGAAAAACTGTTTTTT
CASSKRTGGTEKLFF
>-|16|TRBV27|TRBJ1-2|TRBD1
TGTGCCAGCAGTTCCCTAGGGAGGAAGGGGGCTCGAGGCTACACCTTC
CASSSLGRKGARGYTF
>-|15|TRBV19|TRBJ1-5|-
TGTGCCAGTAGTATGGGTCGGGGAGGCAATCAGCCCCAGCATTTT
CASSMGRGGNQPQHF
>-|21|TRBV16|TRBJ1-4|-
TGTGCCAGCAGCCAATTTCGGGGGAGGGCATCCACCTTTGCAACTAATGAAAAACTGTTTTTT
CASSQFRGRASTFATNEKLFF
>once|14|TRBV3-1/TRBV3-2|TRBJ1-2|TRBD1
TGTGCCAGCAGCCAAGTTCTGACAGGGGGTGGCTACACCTTC
CASSQVLTGGGYTF
>-|12|TRBV28|TRBJ1-4|TRBD1
TGTGCTGCGAACAGGGGTAATGAAAAACTGTTTTTT
CAANRGNEKLFF
>-|14|TRBV27|TRBJ1-1|TRBD1
TGTGCCAGCAGTTTCAGGCAGGGGGTCACTGAAGCTTTCTTT
CASSFRQGVTEAFF
>many|13|TRBV12-3/TRBV12-4|TRBJ2-7|-
TGTGCCAGCAGTTTGACAGGCCTATACGAGCAGTACTTC
CASSLTGLYEQYF
>-|11|TRBV30|TRBJ1-1|-
TGTGCCTGGAGTAACCTCCGGCACAGGATCTTT
CAWSNLRHRIF
>-|16|TRBV6-5|TRBJ1-2|TRBD1
TGTGCCAGCAGTTACGTTAGGACAGGGGGTGGCTATGGCTACACCTTC
CASSYVRTGGGYGYTF
>-|15|TRBV4-1|TRBJ2-7|-
TGCGCCAGCAGCCGAGCGATAGACGCCTCCTACGAGCAGTACTTC
CASSRAIDASYEQYF
>-|16|TRBV6-1|TRBJ1-5|-
TGTGCCAGCAGTGGATTGGAGACCTTGAGAGGGTGGCCCCAGCATTTT
CASSGLETLRGWPQHF
>-|17|TRBV19|TRBJ1-5|TRBD1
TGTGCCAGTACCCCCGTGGACAGGGGGCGCGGCAATCAGCCCCAGCATTTT
CASTPVDRGRGNQPQHF
>-|15|TRBV5-8|TRBJ1-3|-
TGTGCCAGCAGCTTGGAACCAGGCTCTGGAAACACCATATATTTT
CASSLEPGSGNTIYF
>once|15|TRBV4-2|TRBJ1-1|-
TGTGCCAGCAGCCAAGTGGGCCAGATGAACACTGAAGCTTTCTTT
CASSQVGQMNTEAFF
>-|16|TRBV27|TRBJ1-2|TRBD1
TGTGCCAGCAGTTTATCCCCACAGGGGGCGAGGTATGGCTACACCTTC
CASSLSPQGARYGYTF
>-|14|TRBV3-1/TRBV3-2|TRBJ1-1|-
TGTGCCAGCAGCCATAGTTCACGCTCTCCTGAAGCTTTCTTT
CASSHSSRSPEAFF
>-|14|TRBV5-6|TRBJ1-1|-
TGTGCCAGCAGCCGCCGAGGAAGCGTGACTGAAGCTTTCTTT
CASSRRGSVTEAFF
>-|16|TRBV3-1/TRBV3-2|TRBJ1-1|-
TGTGCCAGCAGCCAAGCGGGGGGCACGGGGAACACTGAAGCTTTCTTT
CASSQAGGTGNTEAFF
>-|14|TRBV6-5|TRBJ2-5|-
TGTGCCAGCTCACGTAACAGAGCTCAAGAGACCCAGTACTTC
CASSRNRAQETQYF